The clone carrying this T cell receptor beta chain was recorded at least ten times. Its antigen is not known. Other DNA sequences of this sample code for an identical CDR3. This sample is part of a study of metastatic and nonmetastatic thyroid tumors. Looking at the study overall: It was across blood and tumor or nodule tissue from malignant and benign thyroid patients that repertoires were compared. General observations from the study: According to reports, the diversity of TCR beta was significantly higher in malignant thyroid tumors than in benign nodules, and this held in both blood and tumor samples.

Authors' analysis steps: CDR3 differences across clinicopathological groups were used to build a distant-metastasis classifier for papillary thyroid cancer. TCRdb redid the clone calls on the PCR reads using MiXCR. None of the V and J calls come from the authors' own analysis; TCRdb made them. The sample has about 82,000 clones; approximately 12% are singletons. The CDR3 is 15 amino acids. Unmatched junction bases numbered 10, after V lost 2 bases and J lost 9 bases. Among the patients, none had received any treatment before thyroid surgery. The chain has TRBV12-3 or TRBV12-4 and TRBJ2-1; 7 bases line up with TRBD2. The receptor's source is a female donor with papillary thyroid cancer or a benign thyroid nodule (not recorded which). Some clones in this sample may be carry-over from other donors' samples. Material for sequencing was tumor tissue. The CDR3, as DNA: TGTGCCAGCAGTTTAAGGGCAGGGAGGGCGGGTGAGCAGTTCTTC. It codes for CASSLRAGRAGEQFF.